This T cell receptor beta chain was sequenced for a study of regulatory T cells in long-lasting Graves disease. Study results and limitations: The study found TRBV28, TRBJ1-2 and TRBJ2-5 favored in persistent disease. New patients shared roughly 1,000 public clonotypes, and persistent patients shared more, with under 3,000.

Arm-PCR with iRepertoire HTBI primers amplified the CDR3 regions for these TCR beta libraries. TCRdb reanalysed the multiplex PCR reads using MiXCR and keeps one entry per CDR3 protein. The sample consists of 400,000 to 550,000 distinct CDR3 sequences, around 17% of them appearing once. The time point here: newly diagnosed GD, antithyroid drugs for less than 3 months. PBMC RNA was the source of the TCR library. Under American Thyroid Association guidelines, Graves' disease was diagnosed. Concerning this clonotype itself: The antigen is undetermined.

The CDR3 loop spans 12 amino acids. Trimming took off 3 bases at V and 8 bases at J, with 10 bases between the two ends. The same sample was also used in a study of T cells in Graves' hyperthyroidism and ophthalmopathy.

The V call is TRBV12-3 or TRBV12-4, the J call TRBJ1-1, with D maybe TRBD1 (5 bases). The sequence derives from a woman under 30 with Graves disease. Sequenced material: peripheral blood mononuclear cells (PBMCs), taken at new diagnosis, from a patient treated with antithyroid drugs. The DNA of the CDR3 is TGTGCCAGCAGTTTTTCCAGGGACGAAGCTTTCTTT. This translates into CASSFSRDEAFF.